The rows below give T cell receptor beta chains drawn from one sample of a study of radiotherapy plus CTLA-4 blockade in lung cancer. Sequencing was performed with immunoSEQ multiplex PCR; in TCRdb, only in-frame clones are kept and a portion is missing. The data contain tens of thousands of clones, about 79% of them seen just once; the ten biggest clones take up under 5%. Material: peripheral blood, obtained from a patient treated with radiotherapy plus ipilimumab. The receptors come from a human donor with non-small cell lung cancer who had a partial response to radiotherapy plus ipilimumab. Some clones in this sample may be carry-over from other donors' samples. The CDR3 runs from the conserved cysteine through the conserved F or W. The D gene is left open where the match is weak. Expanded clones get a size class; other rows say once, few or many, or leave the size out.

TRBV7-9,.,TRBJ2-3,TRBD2,TGTGCCAGCAGCGCCGGACTAGGTGCAGATACGCAGTATTTT,CASSAGLGADTQYF
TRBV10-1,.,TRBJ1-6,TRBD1,TGCGCCAGCAGTAGAGACAGGGGTATGTCACCCCTCCACTTT,CASSRDRGMSPLHF
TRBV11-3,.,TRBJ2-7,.,TGTGCCAGCACCCCGGGCCAGGGGAGCTCCTACGAGCAGTACTTC,CASTPGQGSSYEQYF
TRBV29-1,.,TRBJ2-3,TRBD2,TGCAGCGTTAGTGGTGGGAACCTAGCGGGGGGACGCACAGATACGCAGTATTTT,CSVSGGNLAGGRTDTQYF
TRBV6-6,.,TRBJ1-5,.,TGTGCCAGCACCTCCGGACATAATAGCAATCAGCCCCAGCATTTT,CASTSGHNSNQPQHF
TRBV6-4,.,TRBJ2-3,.,TGTGCCAGCAGTAGGGCGGGGGCCACAGATACGCAGTATTTT,CASSRAGATDTQYF
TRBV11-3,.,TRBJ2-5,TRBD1,TGTGCCAGCAGCTTAGGGGTCAGGGGGCAAGAGACCCAGTACTTC,CASSLGVRGQETQYF
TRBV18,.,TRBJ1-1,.,TGTGCCAGCTCCGGGGGAGGGGACGAAGCTTTCTTT,CASSGGGDEAFF
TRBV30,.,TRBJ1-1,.,TGTGCCTTGACAGGCACCACTGAAGCTTTCTTT,CALTGTTEAFF
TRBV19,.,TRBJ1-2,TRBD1,TGTGCCAGTAGCGACAGGGGGACTTATGGCTACACCTTC,CASSDRGTYGYTF
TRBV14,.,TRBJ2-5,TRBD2,TGTGCCAGCAGCCCGACTAGCGGGGTCTTACAAGAGACCCAGTACTTC,CASSPTSGVLQETQYF
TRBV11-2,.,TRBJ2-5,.,TGTGCCAGCAGGCAAGGACAGCCCTACGAGACCCAGTACTTC,CASRQGQPYETQYF
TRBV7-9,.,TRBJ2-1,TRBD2,TGTGCCAGCGGACCCGGGACTAGCCGATCCTACAATGAGCAGTTCTTC,CASGPGTSRSYNEQFF
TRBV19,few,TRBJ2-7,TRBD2,TGTGCCAGTACATTGAGCAGCGGGGCTGCCTACGAGCAGTACTTC,CASTLSSGAAYEQYF
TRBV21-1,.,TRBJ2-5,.,TGTGCCAGCAGCAAAGTACAGCAAGAGACCCAGTACTTC,CASSKVQQETQYF
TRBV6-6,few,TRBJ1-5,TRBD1,TGTGCCAGCAGCCCAGGACAGGGTTTGAGGAATCAGCCCCAGCATTTT,CASSPGQGLRNQPQHF
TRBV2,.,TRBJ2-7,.,TGTGCCAGCAGGGAAAACAGGGAGCGCGAGCAGTACTTC,CASRENREREQYF
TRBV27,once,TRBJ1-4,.,TGTGCCAGCAGTTTCTTGAACCGCGGTGGTTATGAAAAACTGTTTTTT,CASSFLNRGGYEKLFF
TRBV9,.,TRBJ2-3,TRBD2,TGTGCCAGCAGCGTTCTCCCGGGGGGTAGCACAGATACGCAGTATTTT,CASSVLPGGSTDTQYF
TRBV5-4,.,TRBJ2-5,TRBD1,TGTGCCAGCAGCTTAACCGGGACAGGGGATGAAGAGACCCAGTACTTC,CASSLTGTGDEETQYF
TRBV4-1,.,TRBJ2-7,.,TGCGCCAGCAGCCAAGCTCCTCTAGCTGGAATCTACGAGCAGTACTTC,CASSQAPLAGIYEQYF
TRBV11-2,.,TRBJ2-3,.,TGTGCCAGCAGCGCCAATGTTGGGGGCGGGGATACGCAGTATTTT,CASSANVGGGDTQYF
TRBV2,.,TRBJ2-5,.,TGTGCCAGCAGTGCGATCACCACGAGGCCCCAGTACTTC,CASSAITTRPQYF
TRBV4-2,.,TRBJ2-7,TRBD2,TGTGCCAGCAGCCAAGCAGCCCTAGCGGGGGGTTCAACCTACGAGCAGTACTTC,CASSQAALAGGSTYEQYF
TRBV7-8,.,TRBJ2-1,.,TGTGCCAGCAGCTTGGCCAATGAGCAGTTCTTC,CASSLANEQFF
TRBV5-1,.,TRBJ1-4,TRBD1,TGCGCCAGCAGCTGGGGGGACAGGGGGCATGAAAAACTGTTTTTT,CASSWGDRGHEKLFF
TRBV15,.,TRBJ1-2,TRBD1,TGTGCCACCAGCAGAGATAGAGGGGGCGGCTACACCTTC,CATSRDRGGGYTF
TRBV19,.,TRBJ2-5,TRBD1,TGTGCCAGTAAACGGGACAGGGGGATTGGGGAGACCCAGTACTTC,CASKRDRGIGETQYF
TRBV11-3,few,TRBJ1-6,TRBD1,TGTGCCAGCAGCTCGGGACAGGGAACAAGTTCACCCCTCCACTTT,CASSSGQGTSSPLHF
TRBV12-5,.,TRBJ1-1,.,TGTGCTAGTGGTTTGGGTAGGGGGACTGAAGCTTTCTTT,CASGLGRGTEAFF
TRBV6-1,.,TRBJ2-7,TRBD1,TGTGCCAGCAGAAACAGGGGTCGAGCCCCCTACGAGCAGTACTTC,CASRNRGRAPYEQYF
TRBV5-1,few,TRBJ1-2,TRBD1,TGCGCCAGCAGCTATGACAGGGCCTATGGCTACACCTTC,CASSYDRAYGYTF
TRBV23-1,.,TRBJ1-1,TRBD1,TGCGCCAGCAGTTCCGGGACAGTTACTTACACTGAAGCTTTCTTT,CASSSGTVTYTEAFF
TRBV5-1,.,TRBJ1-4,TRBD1,TGCGCCAGCAGCAAGACAGGGTTGGTTGAAAAACTGTTTTTT,CASSKTGLVEKLFF
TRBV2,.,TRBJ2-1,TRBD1,TGTGCCAGCAGCGAACAGGGGGCCGTCTACAATGAGCAGTTCTTC,CASSEQGAVYNEQFF
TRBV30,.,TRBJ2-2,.,TGTGCCTGGAGCGCAGCGACAGGTATCAACGGGGAGCTGTTTTTT,CAWSAATGINGELFF
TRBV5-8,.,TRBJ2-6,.,TGTGCCAGCAGCTTGGGGCAGGCTGGGGCCAACGTCCTGACTTTC,CASSLGQAGANVLTF
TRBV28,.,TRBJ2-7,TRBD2,TGTGCCAGCAGTTTGCAAACGACTAGCGGAGGGACCTACGAGCAGTACTTC,CASSLQTTSGGTYEQYF
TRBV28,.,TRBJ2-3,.,TGTGCCAGCAGCCCCGTTCGCACAGATACGCAGTATTTT,CASSPVRTDTQYF
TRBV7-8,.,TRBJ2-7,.,TGTGCCAGCAGCTTAGACAGGGCGCACGAGCAGTACTTC,CASSLDRAHEQYF
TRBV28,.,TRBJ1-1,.,TGTGCCAGCAGTTTGGGGAGCCGTGGGACTGAAGCTTTCTTT,CASSLGSRGTEAFF
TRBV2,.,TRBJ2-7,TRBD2,TGTGCCAGCAGTGCCAAGCGGGGCAACGAGCAGTACTTC,CASSAKRGNEQYF
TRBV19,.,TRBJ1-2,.,TGTGCCAGTAACCCAGGGAGGAACTATGGCTACACCTTC,CASNPGRNYGYTF
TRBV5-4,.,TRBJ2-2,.,TGTGCCAGCCGGACACCCTACACCGGGGAGCTGTTTTTT,CASRTPYTGELFF
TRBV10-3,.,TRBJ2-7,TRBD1,TGTGCCATCAGTGAGAACGGACAGGGTCATTTCGAGCAGTACTTC,CAISENGQGHFEQYF
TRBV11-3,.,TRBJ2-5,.,TGTGCCAGCAGCAACAACAGGGTGAGGGGCCAAGAGACCCAGTACTTC,CASSNNRVRGQETQYF
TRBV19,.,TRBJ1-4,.,TGTGCCAGTAGTCCGCTACACCGCGCGGGTAATGAAAAACTGTTTTTT,CASSPLHRAGNEKLFF
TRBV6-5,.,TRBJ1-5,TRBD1,TGTGCCAGCAGCGCCGGGACAGGGTCGGGCCAGCCCCAGCATTTT,CASSAGTGSGQPQHF
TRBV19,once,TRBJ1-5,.,TGTGCCAGTAGCCCCCTAAACCTTGCGGGAGGTAGCAATCAGCCCCAGCATTTT,CASSPLNLAGGSNQPQHF
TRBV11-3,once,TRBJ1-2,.,TGTGCCAGCAGCTTAGGATTTGAGAACTATGGCTACACCTTC,CASSLGFENYGYTF
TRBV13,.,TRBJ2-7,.,TGTGCCAGCAGCTTCCGACTAGTCTTCCAGCAGTACTTC,CASSFRLVFQQYF
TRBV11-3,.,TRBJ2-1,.,TGTGCCAGCAGCTTTACGGAGTACAATGAGCAGTTCTTC,CASSFTEYNEQFF
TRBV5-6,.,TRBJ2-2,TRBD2,TGTGCCAGCAGCTACAGCGGGGCGCAGATCGGGGAGCTGTTTTTT,CASSYSGAQIGELFF
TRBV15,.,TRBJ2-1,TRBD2,TGTGCCACCAGCAGCGTTCGAGCGGGAGGGCGGAACAATGAGCAGTTCTTC,CATSSVRAGGRNNEQFF
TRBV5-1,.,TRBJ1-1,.,TGCGCCAGCAGCTCCCACGGGGACACTGAAGCTTTCTTT,CASSSHGDTEAFF
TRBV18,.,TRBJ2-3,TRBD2,TGTGCCAGCTCATTCCGACTAGCGGGAGATACAGATACGCAGTATTTT,CASSFRLAGDTDTQYF
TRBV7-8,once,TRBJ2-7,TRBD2,TGTGCCAGCAGCGTGACTAGCGGAGCCTACGAGCAGTACTTC,CASSVTSGAYEQYF
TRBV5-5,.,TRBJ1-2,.,TGTGCCAGCACCATCCAGGAACAAGGCTACACCTTC,CASTIQEQGYTF
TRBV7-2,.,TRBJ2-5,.,TGTGCCAGCAGCCAATTTGGACAGCCAGAGACCCAGTACTTC,CASSQFGQPETQYF